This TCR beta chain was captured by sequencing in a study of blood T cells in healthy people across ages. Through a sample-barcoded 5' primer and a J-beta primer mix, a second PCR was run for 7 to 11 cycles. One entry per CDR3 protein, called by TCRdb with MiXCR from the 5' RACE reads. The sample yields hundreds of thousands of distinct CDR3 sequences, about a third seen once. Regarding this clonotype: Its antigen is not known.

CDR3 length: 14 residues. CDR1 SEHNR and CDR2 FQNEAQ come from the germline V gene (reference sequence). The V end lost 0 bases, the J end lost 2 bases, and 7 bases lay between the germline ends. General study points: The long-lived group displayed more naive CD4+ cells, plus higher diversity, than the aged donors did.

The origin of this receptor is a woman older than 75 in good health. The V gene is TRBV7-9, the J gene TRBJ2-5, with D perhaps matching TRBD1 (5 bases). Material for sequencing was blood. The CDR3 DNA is TGTGCCAGCAGCTTAGCGACAGCTCAAGAGACCCAGTACTTC. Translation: CASSLATAQETQYF.